This T cell receptor beta chain was documented in a study of T cells after posttransplantation cyclophosphamide (dated by TCRdb to 2016 to 2017). For the study in its entirety: Using TRB sequencing, the study followed how the T cell repertoire rebuilt after myeloablative bone marrow transplantation with posttransplantation cyclophosphamide given as GVHD prophylaxis. Samples from some 40 PTCy-treated patients, along with samples from some 16 of their related bone marrow donors, underwent antigen receptor sequencing. Blood from all 35 or so PTCy patients with 1-year posttransplant specimens was subjected to TRB sequencing. Up to roughly 3 additional blood samples from 2 to 5.2 years after transplant were also TRB-sequenced in 3 patients, as was pretransplant blood from several patients. Because TRA and TRB clonality were tightly correlated in 9 samples, subsequent TCR analyses were focused on TRB only. Public TRB sequences were searched against a database of over 3,500 sequences associated with responses to pathogens, tumor antigens, self-antigens and alloantigens. General conclusions and limits of the study: The TRB repertoires of T cells infiltrating skin or GI tract showed only limited overlap with the TRB repertoires of T cells in blood. Across under 50 patients, recipient CMV seropositivity and CMV reactivation were highly associated with TRB clonality; PTCy diversity was similar to CNI/methotrexate controls. Donor-recipient similarity was low at 1-2 months but increased during the first year, and donor CD8+ memory clones often dominated later blood repertoires.

A remark on this clone: The antigen it recognizes is unknown. Base qualities are missing; no much larger clone stands one base away.

TRB sequencing was run on genomic DNA with either the immunoSEQ assay at survey resolution or the hsTCRB kit. On the authors' methods: Initial read processing used immunoSEQ software, and repertoire analyses used the LymphoSeq R package. Clonality was calculated as 1 minus normalized Shannon entropy, and the Gini coefficient was also calculated for each TRB dataset. To infer phenotypes in unsorted samples, TRB sequences from sorted subsets of the recipient or donor were mapped onto the unsorted samples of the same recipient. As stored in TCRdb, this immuneACCESS dataset retains in-frame rearrangements with V and J assigned. A fraction of the clones does not appear; measured against another copy, unresolved V genes explain less than half of the discrepancy, and the remainder lacks a known reason. V, J and clone size were drawn from that table, and D and trimming were deduced from the DNA. The sample table records several thousand clones; roughly 87% of these occur just once. Of the sample, about 24% is held by the ten largest clones.

A control cohort of 10 to 11 patients who had been given myeloablative marrow transplants with methotrexate plus a calcineurin inhibitor was sampled 1 year after transplant. Mononuclear cells from peripheral blood and bone marrow were separated by Ficoll-Hypaque density centrifugation and then cryopreserved. The source material was PBMCs, sampled after an allogeneic stem cell transplant with a calcineurin inhibitor and methotrexate. The source is a male patient between 40 and 49 years old who received an allogeneic stem cell transplant from an unrelated donor, was CMV-positive, and had chronic GVHD only. After transplantation, some T cells may belong to the graft donor instead of the recipient.

The nucleotides read TGTGCCAGCAGCCAGGGACAGGGAGCCTATGGCTACACCTTC. This encodes CASSQGQGAYGYTF. The chain joins TRBV9 to TRBJ1-2, with 9 bases in between that match TRBD1. Per the germline V gene, SGDLS is the CDR1 and YYNGEE is the CDR2. V and J are trimmed by 4 bases and 4 bases, and the gene matches miss 5 bases of the junction. From cysteine to phenylalanine, the CDR3 is 14 amino acids long. Solely the CDR3 DNA is kept, with 42 bases framed from the first base.